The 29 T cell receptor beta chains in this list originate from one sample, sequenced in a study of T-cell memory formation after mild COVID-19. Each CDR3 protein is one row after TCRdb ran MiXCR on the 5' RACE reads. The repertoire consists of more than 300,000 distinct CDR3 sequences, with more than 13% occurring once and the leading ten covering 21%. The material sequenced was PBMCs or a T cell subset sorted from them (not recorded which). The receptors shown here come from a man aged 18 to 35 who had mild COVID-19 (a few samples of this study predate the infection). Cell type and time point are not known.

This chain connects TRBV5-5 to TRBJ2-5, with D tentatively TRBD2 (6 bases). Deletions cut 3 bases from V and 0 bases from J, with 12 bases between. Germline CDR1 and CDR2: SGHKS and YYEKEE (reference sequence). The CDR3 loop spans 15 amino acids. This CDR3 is CASSWRAQDQETQYF. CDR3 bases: TGTGCCAGCAGCTGGAGGGCCCAGGACCAAGAGACCCAGTACTTC.

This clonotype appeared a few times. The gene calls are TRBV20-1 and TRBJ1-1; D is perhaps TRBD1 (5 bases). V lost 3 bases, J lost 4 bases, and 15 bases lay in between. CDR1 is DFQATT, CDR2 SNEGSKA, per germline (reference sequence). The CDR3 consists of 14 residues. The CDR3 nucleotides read TGCAGTGCTAGCCCAGGGACGTTTTCCACTGAAGCTTTCTTT. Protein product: CSASPGTFSTEAFF.

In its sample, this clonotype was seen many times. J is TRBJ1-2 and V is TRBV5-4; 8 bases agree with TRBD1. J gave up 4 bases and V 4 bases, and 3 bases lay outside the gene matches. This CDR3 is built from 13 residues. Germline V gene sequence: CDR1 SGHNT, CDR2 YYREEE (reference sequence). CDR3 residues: CASSAGTGYGYTF. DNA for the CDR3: TGTGCCAGCAGCGCCGGGACAGGCTATGGCTACACCTTC.

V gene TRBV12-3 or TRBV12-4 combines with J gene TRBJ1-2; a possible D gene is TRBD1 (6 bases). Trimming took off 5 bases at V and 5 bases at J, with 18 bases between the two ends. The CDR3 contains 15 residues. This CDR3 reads CASSPWTETIYGYTF. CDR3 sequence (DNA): TGTGCCAGCAGTCCGTGGACAGAGACGATTTATGGCTACACCTTC.

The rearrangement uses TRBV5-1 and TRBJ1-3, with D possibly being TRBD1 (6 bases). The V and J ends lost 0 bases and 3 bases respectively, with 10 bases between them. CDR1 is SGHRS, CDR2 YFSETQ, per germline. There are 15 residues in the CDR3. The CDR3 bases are TGCGCCAGCAGCTTGGAGGGGGTCGGTGGAAACACCATATATTTT. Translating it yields CASSLEGVGGNTIYF.

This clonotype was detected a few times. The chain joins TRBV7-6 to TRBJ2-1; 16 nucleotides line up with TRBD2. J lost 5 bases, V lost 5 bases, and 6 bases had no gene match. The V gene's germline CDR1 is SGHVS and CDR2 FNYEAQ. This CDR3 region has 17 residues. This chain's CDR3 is CASSGAGTSGGDNEQFF. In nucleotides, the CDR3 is TGTGCCAGCAGCGGAGCCGGGACTAGCGGGGGGGACAATGAGCAGTTCTTC.

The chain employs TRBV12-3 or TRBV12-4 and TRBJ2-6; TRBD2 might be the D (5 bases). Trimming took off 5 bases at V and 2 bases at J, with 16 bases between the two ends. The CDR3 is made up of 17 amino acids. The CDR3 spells CASSPVGKIAGANVLTF. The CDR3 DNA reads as TGTGCCAGCAGTCCCGTCGGGAAAATCGCTGGGGCCAACGTCCTGACTTTC.

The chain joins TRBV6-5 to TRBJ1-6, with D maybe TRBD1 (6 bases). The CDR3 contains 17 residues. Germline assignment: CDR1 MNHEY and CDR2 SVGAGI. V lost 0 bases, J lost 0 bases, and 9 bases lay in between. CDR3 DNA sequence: TGTGCCAGCAGTTACTCGAGGGGGAGCTCCTATAATTCACCCCTCCACTTT. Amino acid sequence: CASSYSRGSSYNSPLHF.

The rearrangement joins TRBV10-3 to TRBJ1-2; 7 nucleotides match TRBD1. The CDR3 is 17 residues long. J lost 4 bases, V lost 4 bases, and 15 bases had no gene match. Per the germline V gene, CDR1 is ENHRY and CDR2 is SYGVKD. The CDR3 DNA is TGTGCCATCAGTGGGACTTACAAAGACAGGGCGATCTATGGCTACACCTTC. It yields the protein CAISGTYKDRAIYGYTF.

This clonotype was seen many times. The CDR3 region is CASSPRSGGETQYF. The CDR3 DNA follows: TGTGCCAGCAGCCCCAGGTCAGGGGGGGAGACCCAGTACTTC. The V gene is TRBV13, the J gene TRBJ2-5, with D possibly TRBD1 on 7 matching bases. The ends were cut back, 5 bases at V and 5 bases at J, with 15 bases in the middle. The CDR3 is 14 amino acids. Germline lookup yields CDR1 PRHDT and CDR2 FYEKMQ (reference sequence).

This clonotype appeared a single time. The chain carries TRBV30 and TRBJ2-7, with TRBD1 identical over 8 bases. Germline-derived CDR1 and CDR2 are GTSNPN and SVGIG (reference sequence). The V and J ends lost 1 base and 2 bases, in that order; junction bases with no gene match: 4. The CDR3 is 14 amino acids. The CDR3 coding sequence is TGTGCCTGGAGTGCCGGACAGGGTACCTACGAGCAGTACTTC. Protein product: CAWSAGQGTYEQYF.

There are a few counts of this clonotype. The CDR3 reads CASSLVGGAGKDTQYF. In nucleotides, the CDR3 is TGTGCCAGCAGCTTAGTCGGCGGGGCCGGTAAAGATACGCAGTATTTT. The V gene is TRBV7-8, the J gene TRBJ2-3; perhaps TRBD2 as D (6 bases). Between the trimmed V and J ends, which lost 1 base and 5 bases, there was a span of 16 bases. The length of the CDR3 is 16 residues. CDR1 SGHVS and CDR2 FQNEAQ come from the germline V gene.

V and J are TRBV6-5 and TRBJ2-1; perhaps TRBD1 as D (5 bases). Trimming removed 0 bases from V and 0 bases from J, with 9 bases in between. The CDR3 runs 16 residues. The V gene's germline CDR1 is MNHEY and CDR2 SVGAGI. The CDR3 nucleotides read TGTGCCAGCAGTTACTCCGGACACCGCTCCTACAATGAGCAGTTCTTC. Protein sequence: CASSYSGHRSYNEQFF.

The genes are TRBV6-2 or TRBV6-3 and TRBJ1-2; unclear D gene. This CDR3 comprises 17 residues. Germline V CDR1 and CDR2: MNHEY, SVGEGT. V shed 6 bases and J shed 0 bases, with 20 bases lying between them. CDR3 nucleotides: TGTGCCAGCAGCCTAATCGGCGAGACGAGGGCTAACTATGGCTACACCTTC. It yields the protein CASSLIGETRANYGYTF.

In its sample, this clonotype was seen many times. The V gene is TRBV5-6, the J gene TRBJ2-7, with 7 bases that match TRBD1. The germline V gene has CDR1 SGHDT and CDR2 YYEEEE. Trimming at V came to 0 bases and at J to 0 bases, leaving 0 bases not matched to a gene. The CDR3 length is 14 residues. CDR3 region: CASSLGDSSYEQYF. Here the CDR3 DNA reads TGTGCCAGCAGCTTGGGGGACAGCTCCTACGAGCAGTACTTC.

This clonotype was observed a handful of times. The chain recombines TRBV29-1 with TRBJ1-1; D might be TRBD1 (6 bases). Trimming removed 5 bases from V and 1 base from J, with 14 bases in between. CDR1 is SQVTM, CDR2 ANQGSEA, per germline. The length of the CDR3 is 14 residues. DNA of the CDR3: TGCAGCGTTTTCCAGGGACATCCGAACACTGAAGCTTTCTTT. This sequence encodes CSVFQGHPNTEAFF.

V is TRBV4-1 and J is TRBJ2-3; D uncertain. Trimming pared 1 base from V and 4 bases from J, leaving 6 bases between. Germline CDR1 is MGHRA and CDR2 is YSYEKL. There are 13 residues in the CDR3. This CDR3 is CASSQASADTQYF. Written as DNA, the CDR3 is TGCGCCAGCAGCCAAGCCTCGGCAGATACGCAGTATTTT.

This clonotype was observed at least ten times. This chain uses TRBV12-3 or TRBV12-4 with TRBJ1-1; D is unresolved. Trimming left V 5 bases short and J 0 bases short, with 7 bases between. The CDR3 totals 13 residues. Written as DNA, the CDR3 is TGTGCCAGCAGTCCCCAGATGAACACTGAAGCTTTCTTT. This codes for CASSPQMNTEAFF.

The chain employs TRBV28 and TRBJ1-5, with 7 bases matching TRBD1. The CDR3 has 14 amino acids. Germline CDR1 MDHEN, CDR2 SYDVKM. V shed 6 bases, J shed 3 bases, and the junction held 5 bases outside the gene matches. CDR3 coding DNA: TGTGCCAGCAGGGGGGGACAGCACAATCAGCCCCAGCATTTT. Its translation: CASRGGQHNQPQHF.

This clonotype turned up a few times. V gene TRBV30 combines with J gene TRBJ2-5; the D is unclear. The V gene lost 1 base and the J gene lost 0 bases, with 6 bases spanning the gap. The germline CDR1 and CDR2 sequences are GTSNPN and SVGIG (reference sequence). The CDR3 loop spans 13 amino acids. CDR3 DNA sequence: TGTGCCTGGAGTGGTGGTCACCAAGAGACCCAGTACTTC. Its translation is CAWSGGHQETQYF.

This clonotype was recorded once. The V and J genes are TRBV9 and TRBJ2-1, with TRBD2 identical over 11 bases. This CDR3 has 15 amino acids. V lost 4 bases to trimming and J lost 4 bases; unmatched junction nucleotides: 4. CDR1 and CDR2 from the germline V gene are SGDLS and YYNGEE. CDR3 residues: CASSPLAGVYNEQFF. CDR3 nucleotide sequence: TGTGCCAGCAGCCCACTAGCGGGGGTGTACAATGAGCAGTTCTTC.

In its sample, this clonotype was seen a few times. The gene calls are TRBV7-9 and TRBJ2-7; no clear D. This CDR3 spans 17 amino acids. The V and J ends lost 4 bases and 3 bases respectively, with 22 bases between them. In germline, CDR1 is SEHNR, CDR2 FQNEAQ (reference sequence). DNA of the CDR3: TGTGCCAGCAGCTCACCGCCTCGTTCGGGTAAAGGCTACGAGCAGTACTTC. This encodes CASSSPPRSGKGYEQYF. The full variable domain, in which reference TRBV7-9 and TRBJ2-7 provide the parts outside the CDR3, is DTGVSQNPRHKITKRGQNVTFRCDPISEHNRLYWYRQTLGQGPEFLTYFQNEAQLEKSRLLSDRFSAERPKGSFSTLEIQRTEQGDSAMYLCASSSPPRSGKGYEQYFGPGTRLTVT.

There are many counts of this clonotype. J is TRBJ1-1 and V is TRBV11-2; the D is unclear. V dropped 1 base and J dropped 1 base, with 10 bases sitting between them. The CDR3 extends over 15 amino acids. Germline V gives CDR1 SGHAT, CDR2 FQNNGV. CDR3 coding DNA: TGTGCCAGCAGCTTAGGTGGGTATCCGAACACTGAAGCTTTCTTT. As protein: CASSLGGYPNTEAFF.

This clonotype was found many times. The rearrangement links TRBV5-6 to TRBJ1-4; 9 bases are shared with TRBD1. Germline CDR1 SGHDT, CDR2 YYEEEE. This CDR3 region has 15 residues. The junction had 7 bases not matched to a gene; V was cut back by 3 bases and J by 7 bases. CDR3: CASSSPGTGSEKLFF. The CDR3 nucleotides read TGTGCCAGCAGCTCACCCGGGACAGGGTCTGAAAAACTGTTTTTT.

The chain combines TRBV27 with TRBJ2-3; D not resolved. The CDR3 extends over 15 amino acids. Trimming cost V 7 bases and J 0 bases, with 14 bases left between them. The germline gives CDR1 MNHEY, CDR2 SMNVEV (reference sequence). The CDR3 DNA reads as TGTGCCAGCAAGACCGCGGTGGATAGCACAGATACGCAGTATTTT. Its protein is CASKTAVDSTDTQYF.

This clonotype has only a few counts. The CDR3 DNA follows: TGTGCCAGCAGCTTAGTTCCACTGGGACAAGAGACCCAGTACTTC. Residues: CASSLVPLGQETQYF. The chain links TRBV7-2 to TRBJ2-5; D uncertain. Looked up from germline, CDR1 is SGHTA and CDR2 is FQGNSA. This CDR3 has 15 amino acids. Trimming left V 1 base short and J 2 bases short, with 11 bases between.

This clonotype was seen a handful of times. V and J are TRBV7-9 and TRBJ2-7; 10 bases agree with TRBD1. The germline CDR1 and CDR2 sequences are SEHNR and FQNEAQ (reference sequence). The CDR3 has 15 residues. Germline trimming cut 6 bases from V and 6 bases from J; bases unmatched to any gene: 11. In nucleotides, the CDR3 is TGTGCCAGCAGACCGGGGACAGGGGAACATGGCGAGCAGTACTTC. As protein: CASRPGTGEHGEQYF.

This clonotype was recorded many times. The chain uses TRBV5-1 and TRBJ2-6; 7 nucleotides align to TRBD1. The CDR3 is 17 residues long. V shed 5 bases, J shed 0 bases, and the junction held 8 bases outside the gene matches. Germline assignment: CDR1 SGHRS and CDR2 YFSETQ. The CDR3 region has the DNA TGCGCCAGCAGTTTACAGGGGATCCCCTCTGGGGCCAACGTCCTGACTTTC. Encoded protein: CASSLQGIPSGANVLTF.

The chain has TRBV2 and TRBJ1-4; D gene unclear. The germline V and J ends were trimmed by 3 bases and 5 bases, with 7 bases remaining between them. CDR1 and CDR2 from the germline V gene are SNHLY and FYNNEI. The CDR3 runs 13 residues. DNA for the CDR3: TGTGCCAGCAGTGACAGGATCAATGAAAAACTGTTTTTT. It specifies CASSDRINEKLFF.